The 24 T cell receptor beta chains below were found in one sample sequenced in a study of T-cell reconstitution after alpha-beta-depleted transplantation in children. The TCRbeta library incorporated unique molecular identifiers. TCRdb passed the PCR reads through MiXCR, listing each CDR3 protein once. The sample lists 500,000 to 750,000 distinct CDR3 sequences; 13% were seen once. The input for sequencing was PBMCs, mostly from graft donor cells, taken 360 days after TCRalphabeta/CD19-depleted stem cell transplant. These receptors all come from a male patient under 18 who had a stem cell transplant for acute myeloid leukemia, so the T cells may come from the graft donor.

This chain joins TRBV7-2 and TRBJ2-5, with D uncertain. The germline V and J ends were trimmed by 7 bases and 5 bases, with 17 bases remaining between them. The length of the CDR3 is 14 residues. CDR1 is SGHTA and CDR2 is FQGNSA in the germline V gene. Here the CDR3 reads CASTPSGTRETQYF. The CDR3 DNA follows: TGTGCCAGCACCCCATCGGGCACTCGGGAGACCCAGTACTTC.

This clonotype was observed at least ten times. The chain recombines TRBV28 with TRBJ2-5, with 9 bases fitting TRBD1. V dropped 2 bases and J dropped 2; count of bases not matched to a gene: 9. The length of the CDR3 is 17 residues. The V gene's germline CDR1 is MDHEN and CDR2 SYDVKM. In DNA, the CDR3 is TGTGCCAGCAGTTTACCACGGATCGACAGGGGGCAAGAGACCCAGTACTTC. Protein product: CASSLPRIDRGQETQYF. Filled out from reference TRBV28 and TRBJ2-5, the complete variable domain reads DVKVTQSSRYLVKRTGEKVFLECVQDMDHENMFWYRQDPGLGLRLIYFSYDVKMKEKGDIPEGYSVSREKKERFSLILESASTNQTSMYLCASSLPRIDRGQETQYFGPGTRLLVL.

This clonotype was detected many times. The chain uses TRBV4-1 and TRBJ2-5; D may match TRBD1 or TRBD2 (5 bases each). The V end was cut by 4 bases, the J end by 2 bases, with 14 bases between. CDR1 MGHRA and CDR2 YSYEKL come from the germline V gene. This CDR3 has 15 amino acids. The CDR3 nucleotides are TGCGCCAGCAGCCTATGGACTGGACAACAAGAGACCCAGTACTTC. It codes for CASSLWTGQQETQYF.

This clonotype was seen a few times. The chain links TRBV6-5 to TRBJ2-3, with TRBD2 identical over 8 bases. The V and J ends lost 3 bases and 4 bases, in that order; junction bases with no gene match: 6. The germline gives CDR1 MNHEY, CDR2 SVGAGI. CDR3 length: 15 amino acids. DNA of the CDR3: TGTGCCAGCAGTTATCGGGGACTAGAGGCAGATACGCAGTATTTT. It specifies CASSYRGLEADTQYF.

This clonotype came up a few times. The rearrangement links TRBV29-1 to TRBJ1-2; TRBD1 is a possible D gene (5 bases). V was cut by 4 bases and J by 4 bases, with 10 bases left in between. Germline lookup yields CDR1 SQVTM and CDR2 ANQGSEA. The CDR3 consists of 12 residues. This chain's CDR3 is CSVAAGSYGYTF. As DNA, the CDR3 is TGCAGCGTTGCGGCAGGGAGCTATGGCTACACCTTC.

There are many counts of this clonotype. V usage is TRBV27 and J usage is TRBJ2-1, with TRBD2 identical over 8 bases. The germline gives CDR1 MNHEY, CDR2 SMNVEV (reference sequence). The CDR3 is 15 residues long. The V and J ends lost 5 bases and 7 bases, in that order; junction bases with no gene match: 10. CDR3 residues: CASSPGTRGLNEQFF. CDR3 sequence (DNA): TGTGCCAGCAGTCCCGGGACTAGGGGGTTGAATGAGCAGTTCTTC.

This clonotype was observed many times. The chain uses TRBV11-2 and TRBJ2-5; TRBD2 matches 13 bases. V was clipped by 4 bases and J by 4 bases; unmatched bases: 6. The CDR3 totals 16 residues. In germline, CDR1 is SGHAT, CDR2 FQNNGV. The CDR3 DNA reads TGTGCCAGCAGCTCACTGACTAGCGGGAGGTCAGAGACCCAGTACTTC. This encodes CASSSLTSGRSETQYF.

The V and J genes are TRBV7-9 and TRBJ2-1, with TRBD1 as a possible D gene (5 bases). The CDR3 consists of 16 residues. Deletions cut 3 bases from V and 2 bases from J, with 14 bases between. Germline CDR1 is SEHNR and CDR2 is FQNEAQ (reference sequence). CDR3 residues: CASSFLVLDTYNEQFF. The DNA for the CDR3 is TGTGCCAGCAGCTTTTTGGTGCTGGACACCTACAATGAGCAGTTCTTC. Complete variable domain (other parts from reference TRBV7-9 and TRBJ2-1): DTGVSQNPRHKITKRGQNVTFRCDPISEHNRLYWYRQTLGQGPEFLTYFQNEAQLEKSRLLSDRFSAERPKGSFSTLEIQRTEQGDSAMYLCASSFLVLDTYNEQFFGPGTRLTVL.

The rearrangement joins TRBV10-3 to TRBJ1-2, with TRBD1 identical over 8 bases. From germline, CDR1 is ENHRY and CDR2 SYGVKD. This CDR3 has 13 residues. The J segment lost 9 bases and the V segment lost 5 bases, leaving 8 bases of the junction unmatched. The CDR3 reads CAISSGTGLRYTF. As DNA, the CDR3 is TGTGCCATCAGTTCCGGGACAGGACTTCGCTACACCTTC.

In this sample, this clonotype turned up a few times. V and J are TRBV7-3 and TRBJ2-3; 8 bases agree with TRBD2. The CDR3 is made up of 15 amino acids. The V and J ends lost 6 bases and 1 base, in that order; junction bases with no gene match: 6. In germline, CDR1 is SGHTA, CDR2 FQGTGA. Here the CDR3 reads CASSMGLGGTDTQYF. The CDR3 coding sequence is TGTGCCAGCAGTATGGGACTAGGTGGCACAGATACGCAGTATTTT.

There are a few counts of this clonotype. This sequence joins TRBV6-2 or TRBV6-3 and TRBJ2-2; the D is unclear. The germline V and J ends were trimmed by 8 bases and 0 bases, with 16 bases remaining between them. In germline, CDR1 is MNHEY, CDR2 SVGEGT. The CDR3 contains 16 residues. CDR3 region: CASRRERTANTGELFF. CDR3 DNA sequence: TGTGCCAGCCGTCGTGAGCGCACCGCGAACACCGGGGAGCTGTTTTTT.

The chain has TRBV10-3 and TRBJ2-1, with TRBD2 matching 10 bases. J gave up 5 bases and V 6 bases, and 1 base lay outside the gene matches. Germline V gives CDR1 ENHRY, CDR2 SYGVKD. This CDR3 has 13 amino acids. CDR3 protein: CAIRTSGNNEQFF. Here the CDR3 DNA reads TGTGCCATCAGAACTAGCGGGAACAATGAGCAGTTCTTC.

This clonotype was seen only a few times. The V gene is TRBV12-3 or TRBV12-4, the J gene TRBJ1-2, with a weak D call TRBD1 (5 bases). V lost 1 base to trimming and J lost 6 bases, with 15 bases between them. This CDR3 contains 15 residues. The CDR3 here is CASSLVVGPYHGYTF. The CDR3 DNA follows: TGTGCCAGCAGTTTAGTAGTGGGGCCCTACCATGGCTACACCTTC.

The sample holds many counts of this clonotype. The gene calls are TRBV12-3 or TRBV12-4 and TRBJ2-7, with D perhaps being TRBD1 or TRBD2 (5 bases each). The V gene lost 5 bases and the J gene lost 5 bases, with 10 bases spanning the gap. The CDR3 consists of 12 residues. The CDR3 here is CASSPGTDEQYF. In DNA form, the CDR3 reads TGTGCCAGCAGTCCCGGGACCGACGAGCAGTACTTC.

There are a few counts of this clonotype. J is TRBJ2-3 and V is TRBV29-1; no clear D. Germline CDR1 reads SQVTM; CDR2 reads ANQGSEA. The CDR3 sequence is 13 residues long. Trimming stripped 5 bases from V and 0 bases from J, with 9 bases between. The CDR3 region has the DNA TGCAGCGTTAGTCACAGTAGCACAGATACGCAGTATTTT. Residues: CSVSHSSTDTQYF.

This clonotype was seen only once. A much larger clone differs by one base, so this may be a read error. The gene calls are TRBV6-5 and TRBJ1-1, with 7 bases matching TRBD1. This CDR3 has 16 amino acids. V gave up 2 bases and J gave up 5 bases; unmatched junction bases: 11. The germline gives CDR1 MNHEY, CDR2 SVGAGI. This CDR3 reads CASSYTSTGLGTEAFF. The CDR3 DNA is TGTGCCAGCAGTTACACCTCGACAGGGCTGGGAACTGAAGCTTTCTTT.

This clonotype has a count of ten or more. The chain recombines TRBV12-3 or TRBV12-4 with TRBJ2-7, with 13 bases identical to TRBD2. The CDR3 runs 15 residues. V shed 6 bases, J shed 2 bases, and the junction held 4 bases outside the gene matches. This CDR3 reads CASSLTSGRAYEQYF. CDR3 nucleotide sequence: TGTGCCAGCAGCCTAACTAGCGGGAGGGCCTACGAGCAGTACTTC.

This clonotype was seen only a few times. The chain links TRBV28 to TRBJ2-7; no definite D call. Germline CDR1 is MDHEN and CDR2 is SYDVKM. V lost 3 bases and J 2 bases, leaving 20 bases between the germline ends. CDR3 size: 17 residues. The DNA of the CDR3 is TGTGCCAGCAGTTTGAGGAGAAGGCTCGTGGGAACCTACGAGCAGTACTTC. Protein product: CASSLRRRLVGTYEQYF.

The chain employs TRBV11-2 and TRBJ2-2; 9 bases are shared with TRBD2. Germline V gene sequence: CDR1 SGHAT, CDR2 FQNNGV. This CDR3 is built from 18 residues. Trimming cost V 7 bases and J 4 bases; bases outside gene matches: 16. The CDR3 DNA follows: TGTGCCAGCAACCTCCTCGGGGCGGGAGGGCCCGGCACCGGGGAGCTGTTTTTT. This gives the protein CASNLLGAGGPGTGELFF.

J is TRBJ2-3 and V is TRBV7-2, with D possibly TRBD2 on 5 matching bases. With 5 bases removed from V and 4 bases from J, the gap between germline ends came to 13 bases. Germline CDR1 reads SGHTA; CDR2 reads FQGNSA. The CDR3 loop spans 14 amino acids. The CDR3 DNA sequence: TGTGCCAGCAGCGTAACTAGGTCGGCAGATACGCAGTATTTT. It codes for CASSVTRSADTQYF.

Many counts were recorded for this clonotype. The V call is TRBV29-1, the J call TRBJ2-3, with 8 bases lining up with TRBD2. CDR1 SQVTM and CDR2 ANQGSEA come from the germline V gene. The CDR3 loop spans 13 amino acids. V lost 6 bases and J lost 2; bases outside the gene matches: 4. The CDR3 loop reads CSVVAGFTDTQYF. CDR3 nucleotides: TGCAGCGTGGTAGCGGGGTTCACAGATACGCAGTATTTT.

This clonotype was counted ten times or more. The chain is built from TRBV5-1 and TRBJ2-1; 11 bases align to TRBD1. Germline loops: CDR1 SGHRS, CDR2 YFSETQ. This CDR3 spans 16 amino acids. Germline trimming cut 5 bases from V and 8 bases from J; bases unmatched to any gene: 12. The CDR3 DNA reads as TGCGCCAGCAGACTGAGGACAGGGGGCGAGGGGGATGAGCAGTTCTTC. Translated: CASRLRTGGEGDEQFF.

The V and J genes are TRBV7-9 and TRBJ1-4; D gene unclear. The CDR3 is 13 amino acids. CDR1 is SEHNR, CDR2 FQNEAQ, per germline (reference sequence). Trimming removed 4 bases at V and 8 bases at J, with 11 bases between. For the CDR3, the DNA is TGTGCCAGCAGCTCGGGCGACGAAGAAAAACTGTTTTTT. This translates into CASSSGDEEKLFF.

This clonotype was picked up many times. The chain uses TRBV4-3 and TRBJ2-1; possible D gene TRBD1, 6 bases. The V end was cut by 1 base, the J end by 7 bases, with 14 bases between. Germline V gene lookup returns CDR1 LGHNA and CDR2 YSLEER. The CDR3 contains 15 residues. The DNA of the CDR3 is TGCGCCAGCAGCCAAGTTGGGGGCCCGGGAAATGAGCAGTTCTTC. Its translation is CASSQVGGPGNEQFF.